This entry lists 18 T cell receptor beta chains sequenced from one sample in a study of PD-1 blockade in classical Hodgkin lymphoma. Time point of the sample: cycle 4 day 1 (C4D1), after less than seven weeks of nivolumab. Every patient experienced relapse after autologous stem cell transplantation, and brentuximab vedotin exposure varied. Starting with thawed PBMCs, CD4+ T cells were purified by magnetic negative selection. Assay: immunoSEQ multiplex PCR; the TCRdb copy retains only in-frame clones and omits some. The table lists 25,000 to 35,000 clones, approximately 85% of them singletons, with 2.4% in the top ten. The sequences come from CD4+ T cells from blood, collected before the fourth cycle of nivolumab. All receptors come from a human donor with classical Hodgkin lymphoma.

The chain has TRBV5-8 and TRBJ1-1; 8 bases map to TRBD1. The germline V gene has CDR1 SGHTS and CDR2 YDEGEE. V was clipped by 1 base and J by 4 bases; unmatched bases: 3. The length of the CDR3 is 14 residues. The chain's CDR3 is CASSLTGGFTEAFF. The CDR3 DNA sequence: TGTGCCAGCAGCTTGACAGGGGGGTTCACTGAAGCTTTCTTT.

This clone has just a few counts. The chain recombines TRBV4-3 with TRBJ1-3, with D perhaps TRBD1 (6 bases). In germline, CDR1 is LGHNA, CDR2 YSLEER. The CDR3 has 15 amino acids. Deletions cut 1 base from V and 4 bases from J, with 11 bases between. CDR3 sequence reads: CASSQGGGPGNTIYF. The CDR3, as DNA: TGCGCCAGCAGCCAAGGGGGGGGGCCAGGAAACACCATATATTTT.

The chain combines TRBV12-5 with TRBJ2-1; D is unresolved. The germline CDR1 and CDR2 sequences are LGHNT and FRNRAP. This CDR3 is 14 amino acids long. The V and J ends lost 5 bases and 7 bases respectively, with 15 bases between them. CDR3 protein: CASGLGDSRNEQFF. CDR3 in DNA: TGTGCTAGTGGTCTTGGGGATAGTAGAAATGAGCAGTTCTTC.

The chain carries TRBV5-4 and TRBJ2-1; TRBD2 matches at 11 bases. CDR1 and CDR2 from the germline V gene are SGHNT and YYREEE (reference sequence). This CDR3 has 18 amino acids. The trim removed 0 bases at V and 3 bases at J, leaving 8 bases unmatched. The CDR3 DNA reads as TGTGCCAGCAGCTTGGGGGGAACTAGCGGGAGAGGCTACAATGAGCAGTTCTTC. Translated, it gives CASSLGGTSGRGYNEQFF. The whole variable domain, filled in from reference TRBV5-4 and TRBJ2-1, reads ETGVTQSPTHLIKTRGQQVTLRCSSQSGHNTVSWYQQALGQGPQFIFQYYREEENGRGNFPPRFSGLQFPNYSSELNVNALELDDSALYLCASSLGGTSGRGYNEQFFGPGTRLTVL.

The chain links TRBV7-9 to TRBJ2-1, with 8 bases matching TRBD2. The germline CDR1 and CDR2 sequences are SEHNR and FQNEAQ (reference sequence). The CDR3 extends over 15 amino acids. Trimming at V came to 7 bases and at J to 7 bases, leaving 12 bases not matched to a gene. The CDR3 region is CASNPGAGRGNEQFF. The CDR3 DNA follows: TGTGCCAGCAACCCCGGGGCCGGGAGGGGGAATGAGCAGTTCTTC.

The chain uses TRBV5-1 and TRBJ1-5, with D possibly matching TRBD1 (6 bases). This CDR3 spans 14 amino acids. Trimming cost V 4 bases and J 3 bases, with 11 bases left between them. CDR1 is SGHRS and CDR2 is YFSETQ in the germline V gene. The DNA for the CDR3 is TGCGCCAGCAGCGGAGGACAGCCCAATCAGCCCCAGCATTTT. Its protein product is CASSGGQPNQPQHF.

The rearrangement links TRBV5-8 to TRBJ1-1; D may be TRBD1 (5 bases). Trimming stripped 3 bases from V and 1 base from J, with 7 bases between. Germline V lookup: CDR1 SGHTS, CDR2 YDEGEE. The CDR3 has 13 residues. CDR3 DNA sequence: TGTGCCAGCAGCTGGGACCCGAACACTGAAGCTTTCTTT. This gives the protein CASSWDPNTEAFF.

The rearrangement uses TRBV4-1 and TRBJ1-4; D remains ambiguous. The CDR3 consists of 16 residues. V was pared by 4 bases and J by 6 bases, with 18 bases between. Per germline, CDR1 MGHRA and CDR2 YSYEKL. CDR3 coding DNA: TGCGCCAGCAGCCCCTCATCCGGGAGAGGCTATGAAAAACTGTTTTTT. Translated, it gives CASSPSSGRGYEKLFF.

The chain couples TRBV4-3 to TRBJ2-1; perhaps TRBD2 as D (6 bases). Germline values: CDR1 LGHNA, CDR2 YSLEER. With 3 bases removed from V and 6 bases from J, the gap between germline ends came to 12 bases. The CDR3 is 14 residues long. CDR3 region: CASSHLEGTNEQFF. The CDR3 DNA reads as TGCGCCAGCAGCCATTTGGAGGGGACCAATGAGCAGTTCTTC.

V gene TRBV28 combines with J gene TRBJ2-1; D perhaps matches TRBD2 (6 bases). Trimming removed 2 bases from V and 10 bases from J, with 15 bases in between. Germline loops: CDR1 MDHEN, CDR2 SYDVKM. The CDR3 length is 14 residues. The CDR3 DNA reads TGTGCCAGCAGTTTAGGAGGGGCTTCTGGAGAGCAGTTCTTC. This codes for CASSLGGASGEQFF.

The chain employs TRBV18 and TRBJ2-7; the D gene could be TRBD1 or TRBD2 (5 bases each). The germline gives CDR1 KGHSH, CDR2 LQKENI. The V end was cut by 2 bases, the J end by 3 bases, with 14 bases between. This CDR3 region has 15 residues. The CDR3 DNA follows: TGTGCCAGCTCACCAGGGACGTTTCCCCGCTACGAGCAGTACTTC. Residues: CASSPGTFPRYEQYF.

This chain connects TRBV11-2 to TRBJ2-1; tentatively, D is TRBD1 (6 bases). This CDR3 region has 14 residues. Germline V gene sequence: CDR1 SGHAT, CDR2 FQNNGV. V gave up 3 bases and J gave up 2 bases, with 8 bases separating them. CDR3 region: CASSFGGAYNEQFF. The CDR3 DNA follows: TGTGCCAGCAGCTTTGGGGGCGCCTACAATGAGCAGTTCTTC.

In this sample, this clone turned up a few times. The rearrangement links TRBV30 to TRBJ2-7, with D uncertain. The ends were cut back, 2 bases at V and 3 bases at J, with 11 bases in the middle. CDR1 GTSNPN and CDR2 SVGIG come from the germline V gene (reference sequence). The CDR3 is made up of 13 amino acids. The DNA of the CDR3 is TGTGCCTGGAGTCTCTCAGGCCTCTACGAGCAGTACTTC. Protein product: CAWSLSGLYEQYF.

There are a few counts of this clone. The gene calls are TRBV2 and TRBJ1-5; tentatively, D is TRBD1 (5 bases). The CDR3 is 17 amino acids. V lost 4 bases, J lost 0 bases, and 16 bases lay in between. CDR1 SNHLY and CDR2 FYNNEI come from the germline V gene. CDR3 coding DNA: TGTGCCAGCAGTGTGTCAGGGAGTAGGGTTAGCAATCAGCCCCAGCATTTT. Protein product: CASSVSGSRVSNQPQHF.

The rearrangement joins TRBV28 to TRBJ2-7; 7 bases match TRBD2. The CDR3 length is 14 residues. The V gene end was trimmed by 6 bases and the J gene end by 3 bases; junction bases not matched to a gene: 8. Germline V gene lookup returns CDR1 MDHEN and CDR2 SYDVKM. The CDR3 sequence: CASSLSGRFYEQYF. The CDR3 DNA reads TGTGCCAGCAGCCTTAGCGGGCGGTTCTACGAGCAGTACTTC.

The rearrangement links TRBV7-9 to TRBJ2-3; the match to TRBD1 covers 8 bases. The CDR3 has 15 residues. With V trimmed by 5 bases and J by 6 bases, 10 bases remained unmatched. Germline loops: CDR1 SEHNR, CDR2 FQNEAQ (reference sequence). CDR3 nucleotide sequence: TGTGCCAGCAGCATTGACAGGGGCCAATGGGATACGCAGTATTTT. Protein product: CASSIDRGQWDTQYF. Filled out from reference TRBV7-9 and TRBJ2-3, the complete variable domain reads DTGVSQNPRHKITKRGQNVTFRCDPISEHNRLYWYRQTLGQGPEFLTYFQNEAQLEKSRLLSDRFSAERPKGSFSTLEIQRTEQGDSAMYLCASSIDRGQWDTQYFGPGTRLTVL.

The chain uses TRBV6-5 and TRBJ2-7, with a tentative D call TRBD2 (5 bases). The CDR3 sequence is 16 residues long. Germline CDR1 reads MNHEY; CDR2 reads SVGAGI. V was pared by 4 bases and J by 3 bases, with 19 bases between. CDR3 coding DNA: TGTGCCAGCAGTTCATTATCCCGGGGTACGAGCTACGAGCAGTACTTC. It translates to CASSSLSRGTSYEQYF.

The chain joins TRBV5-8 to TRBJ1-2; TRBD1 might be the D (6 bases). The CDR3 runs 14 residues. Germline V gene sequence: CDR1 SGHTS, CDR2 YDEGEE. The ends were cut back, 0 bases at V and 4 bases at J, with 10 bases in the middle. The CDR3 region is CASSLAEQGYGYTF. CDR3 coding DNA: TGTGCCAGCAGCTTGGCCGAACAGGGCTATGGCTACACCTTC.